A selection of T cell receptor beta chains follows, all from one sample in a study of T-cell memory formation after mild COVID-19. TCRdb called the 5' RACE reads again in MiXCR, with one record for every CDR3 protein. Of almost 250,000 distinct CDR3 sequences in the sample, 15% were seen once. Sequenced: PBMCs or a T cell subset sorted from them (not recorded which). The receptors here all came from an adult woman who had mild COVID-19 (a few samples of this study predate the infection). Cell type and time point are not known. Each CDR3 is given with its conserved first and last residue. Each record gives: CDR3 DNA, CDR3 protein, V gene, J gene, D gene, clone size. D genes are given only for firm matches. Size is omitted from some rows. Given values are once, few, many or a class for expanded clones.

DNA: TGTGCCAGCAGTAGACAGGTAGACTACGAGACCCAGTACTTC
CDR3: CASSRQVDYETQYF
V: TRBV5-5
J: TRBJ2-5
D: .
size: many

DNA: TGTGCCAGCAGTGAACAGGCAACAGGCAATCAGCCCCAGCATTTT
CDR3: CASSEQATGNQPQHF
V: TRBV6-1
J: TRBJ1-5
D: .
size: few

DNA: TGTGCCAGCAGCCCGCGGCTGGGGGCTGGCAATCAGCCCCAGCATTTT
CDR3: CASSPRLGAGNQPQHF
V: TRBV7-2
J: TRBJ1-5
D: .
size: .

DNA: TGTGCCAGCAGCAAACATGGAGGGACAGGGATGAACACTGAAGCTTTCTTT
CDR3: CASSKHGGTGMNTEAFF
V: TRBV21-1
J: TRBJ1-1
D: .
size: many

DNA: TGCAGTGCTAGAGATAGGGGGCGGACTGAAGCTTTCTTT
CDR3: CSARDRGRTEAFF
V: TRBV20-1
J: TRBJ1-1
D: TRBD1
size: few

DNA: TGTGCCAGCAGTTTATCGGGGCACTATGGCTACACCTTC
CDR3: CASSLSGHYGYTF
V: TRBV12-3/TRBV12-4
J: TRBJ1-2
D: .
size: .

DNA: TGTGCCAGCAGCTTTCTCCGGGACAGGGGCAGAGCTCCCCTATACAATGAGCAGTTCTTC
CDR3: CASSFLRDRGRAPLYNEQFF
V: TRBV7-3
J: TRBJ2-1
D: TRBD1
size: .

DNA: TGCGCCAGCAGTGAGTCGCCGGGACAGGGGTACGAGCAGTACTTC
CDR3: CASSESPGQGYEQYF
V: TRBV10-1
J: TRBJ2-7
D: TRBD1
size: .

DNA: TGTGCCAGCAGTTCACCTCGGGGGGGGACAACTGAGCAGTTCTTC
CDR3: CASSSPRGGTTEQFF
V: TRBV6-5
J: TRBJ2-1
D: TRBD2
size: few

DNA: TGTGCCAGCAGTTTAGCGGGCCTCTATGGCTACACCTTC
CDR3: CASSLAGLYGYTF
V: TRBV12-3/TRBV12-4
J: TRBJ1-2
D: .
size: .

DNA: TGTGCCAGCAGTTACTCGCCTGCCAGCGGGACTGAAGCCAATGAGCAGTTCTTC
CDR3: CASSYSPASGTEANEQFF
V: TRBV6-2/TRBV6-3
J: TRBJ2-1
D: TRBD2
size: few

DNA: TGTGCCATCAGTGAACGGGGAGTTACAGATACGCAGTATTTT
CDR3: CAISERGVTDTQYF
V: TRBV10-3
J: TRBJ2-3
D: .
size: .

DNA: TGTGCCACCAGCAGAGCTCGGGGGGAGCTGTTTTTT
CDR3: CATSRARGELFF
V: TRBV15
J: TRBJ2-2
D: .
size: once

DNA: TGTGCCAGCAGTTTATCTGGGGGGAAGACCCAGTACTTC
CDR3: CASSLSGGKTQYF
V: TRBV27
J: TRBJ2-5
D: .
size: .

DNA: TGCAGTGCTAGAGTCGTCCTTCGAAGCGAGACCCAGTACTTC
CDR3: CSARVVLRSETQYF
V: TRBV20-1
J: TRBJ2-5
D: .
size: .

DNA: TGCGCCAGCTCTAGCGGGGGCTACAATGAGCAGTTCTTC
CDR3: CASSSGGYNEQFF
V: TRBV5-1
J: TRBJ2-1
D: TRBD2
size: many

DNA: TGCGCCAGCAGCTTGGTCCGGAGCCCTCGGGCTGAAGCTTTCTTT
CDR3: CASSLVRSPRAEAFF
V: TRBV5-1
J: TRBJ1-1
D: .
size: .

DNA: TGTGCCAGCAGCGCGGGACAGGTTAGCAATCAGCCCCAGCATTTT
CDR3: CASSAGQVSNQPQHF
V: TRBV7-2
J: TRBJ1-5
D: TRBD1
size: .

DNA: TGCGCCAGCAGTCGGGACACAAGAATCTATGGCTACACCTTC
CDR3: CASSRDTRIYGYTF
V: TRBV5-1
J: TRBJ1-2
D: .
size: many

DNA: TGCAGCGCACTGGAGGTTCTCGGCACCTTC
CDR3: CSALEVLGTF
V: TRBV29-1
J: TRBJ1-2
D: .
size: few

DNA: TGTGCCAGCTCGACCGGAGCGACCGGGGAGCTGTTTTTT
CDR3: CASSTGATGELFF
V: TRBV7-3
J: TRBJ2-2
D: .
size: few

DNA: TGTGCCAGCAGCCAAGGATATAGGGCCCACTCTGGGGCCAACGTCCTGACTTTC
CDR3: CASSQGYRAHSGANVLTF
V: TRBV3-1
J: TRBJ2-6
D: .
size: .

DNA: TGTGCCTGGAGTGGTAGGGGGGGGCACGCGACCCAGTACTTC
CDR3: CAWSGRGGHATQYF
V: TRBV30
J: TRBJ2-5
D: .
size: .

DNA: TGTCCCGCGCCGCCGATGGGGTCGATCTTACCGTACGAGCAGTACTTC
CDR3: CPAPPMGSILPYEQYF
V: TRBV6-2/TRBV6-3
J: TRBJ2-7
D: .
size: .

DNA: TGCAGTGCTAGTAAACAGGGAGGCGACGAGCAGTACTTC
CDR3: CSASKQGGDEQYF
V: TRBV20-1
J: TRBJ2-7
D: .
size: many

DNA: TGCAGTGCTAATAGCGGGGTGGGGCCAGATACGCAGTATTTT
CDR3: CSANSGVGPDTQYF
V: TRBV20-1
J: TRBJ2-3
D: TRBD2
size: few